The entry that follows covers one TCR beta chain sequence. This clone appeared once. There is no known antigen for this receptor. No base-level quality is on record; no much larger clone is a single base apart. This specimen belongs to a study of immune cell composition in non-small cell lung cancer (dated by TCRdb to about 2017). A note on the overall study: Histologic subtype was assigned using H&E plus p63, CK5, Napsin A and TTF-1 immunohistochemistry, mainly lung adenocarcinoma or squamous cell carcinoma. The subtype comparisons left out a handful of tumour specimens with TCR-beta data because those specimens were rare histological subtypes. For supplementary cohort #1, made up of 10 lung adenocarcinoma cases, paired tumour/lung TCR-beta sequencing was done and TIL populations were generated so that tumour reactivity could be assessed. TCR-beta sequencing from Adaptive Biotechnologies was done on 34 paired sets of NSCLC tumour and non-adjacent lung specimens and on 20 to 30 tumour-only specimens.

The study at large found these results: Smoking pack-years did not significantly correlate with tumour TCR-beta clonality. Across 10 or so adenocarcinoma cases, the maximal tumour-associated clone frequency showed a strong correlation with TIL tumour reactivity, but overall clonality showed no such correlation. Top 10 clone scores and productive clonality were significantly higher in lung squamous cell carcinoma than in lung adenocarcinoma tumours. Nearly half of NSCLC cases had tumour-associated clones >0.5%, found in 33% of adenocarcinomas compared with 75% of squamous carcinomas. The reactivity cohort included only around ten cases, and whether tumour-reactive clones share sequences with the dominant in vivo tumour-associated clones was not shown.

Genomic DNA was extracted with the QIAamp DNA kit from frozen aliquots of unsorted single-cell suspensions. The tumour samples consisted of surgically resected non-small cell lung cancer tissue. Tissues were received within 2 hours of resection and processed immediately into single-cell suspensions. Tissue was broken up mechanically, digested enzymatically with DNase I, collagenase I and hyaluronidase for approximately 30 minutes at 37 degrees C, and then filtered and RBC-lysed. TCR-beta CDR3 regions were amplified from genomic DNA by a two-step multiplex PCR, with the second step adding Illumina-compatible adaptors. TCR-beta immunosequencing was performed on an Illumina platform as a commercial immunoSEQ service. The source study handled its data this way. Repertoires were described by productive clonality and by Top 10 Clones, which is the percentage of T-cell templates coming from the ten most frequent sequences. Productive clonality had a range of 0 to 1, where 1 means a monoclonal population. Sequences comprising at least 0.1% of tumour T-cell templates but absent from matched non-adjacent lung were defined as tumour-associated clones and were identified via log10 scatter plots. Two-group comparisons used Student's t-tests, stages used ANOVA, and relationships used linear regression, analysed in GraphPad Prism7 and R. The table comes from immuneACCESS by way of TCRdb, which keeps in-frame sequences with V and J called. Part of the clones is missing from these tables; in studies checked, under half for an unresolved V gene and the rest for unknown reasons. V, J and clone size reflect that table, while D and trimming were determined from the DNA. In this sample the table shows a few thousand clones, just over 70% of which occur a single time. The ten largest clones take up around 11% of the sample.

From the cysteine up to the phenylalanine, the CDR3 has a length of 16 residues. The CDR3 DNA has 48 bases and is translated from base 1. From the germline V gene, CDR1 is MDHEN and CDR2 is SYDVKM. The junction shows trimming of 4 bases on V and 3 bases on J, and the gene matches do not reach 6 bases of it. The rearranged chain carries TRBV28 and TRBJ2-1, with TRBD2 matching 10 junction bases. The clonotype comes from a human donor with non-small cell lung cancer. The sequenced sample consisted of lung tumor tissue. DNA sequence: TGTGCCAGCAGTTCCCGACTAGCGGGTATCTACAATGAGCAGTTCTTC. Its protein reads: CASSSRLAGIYNEQFF.